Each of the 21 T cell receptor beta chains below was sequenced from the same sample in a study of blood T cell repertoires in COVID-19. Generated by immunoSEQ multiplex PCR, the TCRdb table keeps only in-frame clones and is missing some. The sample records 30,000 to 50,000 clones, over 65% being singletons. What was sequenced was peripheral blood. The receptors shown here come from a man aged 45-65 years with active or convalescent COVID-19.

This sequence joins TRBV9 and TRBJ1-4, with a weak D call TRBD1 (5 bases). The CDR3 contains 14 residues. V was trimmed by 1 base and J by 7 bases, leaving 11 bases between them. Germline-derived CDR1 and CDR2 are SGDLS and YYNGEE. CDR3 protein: CASSVWGGSEKLFF. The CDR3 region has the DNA TGTGCCAGCAGCGTATGGGGGGGAAGTGAAAAACTGTTTTTT.

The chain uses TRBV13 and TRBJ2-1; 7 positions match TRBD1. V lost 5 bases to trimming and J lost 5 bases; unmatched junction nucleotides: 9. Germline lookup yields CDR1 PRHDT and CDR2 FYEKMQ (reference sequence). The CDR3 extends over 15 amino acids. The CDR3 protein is CASSLRQGPHNEQFF. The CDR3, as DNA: TGTGCCAGCAGCCTGAGACAGGGCCCCCACAATGAGCAGTTCTTC. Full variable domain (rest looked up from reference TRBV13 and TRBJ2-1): AAGVIQSPRHLIKEKRETATLKCYPIPRHDTVYWYQQGPGQDPQFLISFYEKMQSDKGSIPDRFSAQQFSDYHSELNMSSLELGDSALYFCASSLRQGPHNEQFFGPGTRLTVL.

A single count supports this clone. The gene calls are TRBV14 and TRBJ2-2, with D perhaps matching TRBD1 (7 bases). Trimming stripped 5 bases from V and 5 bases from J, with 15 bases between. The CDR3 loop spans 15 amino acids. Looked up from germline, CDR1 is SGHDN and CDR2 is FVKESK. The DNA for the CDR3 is TGTGCCAGCAGCTTCGGGCAGGGGGGAACCGGGGAGCTGTTTTTT. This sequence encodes CASSFGQGGTGELFF.

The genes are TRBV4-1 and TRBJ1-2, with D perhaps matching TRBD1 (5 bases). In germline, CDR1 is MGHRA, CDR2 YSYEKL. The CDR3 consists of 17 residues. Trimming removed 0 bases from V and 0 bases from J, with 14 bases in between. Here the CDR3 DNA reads TGCGCCAGCAGCCAAGAAGTGGGCAGGGCGCCTAACTATGGCTACACCTTC. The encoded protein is CASSQEVGRAPNYGYTF.

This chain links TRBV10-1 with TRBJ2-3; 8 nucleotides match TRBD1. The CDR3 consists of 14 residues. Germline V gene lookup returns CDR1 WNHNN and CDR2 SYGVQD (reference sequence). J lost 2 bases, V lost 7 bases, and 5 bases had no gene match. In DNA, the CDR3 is TGCGCCAGCACCTTGACAGGGGCCACAGATACGCAGTATTTT. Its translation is CASTLTGATDTQYF.

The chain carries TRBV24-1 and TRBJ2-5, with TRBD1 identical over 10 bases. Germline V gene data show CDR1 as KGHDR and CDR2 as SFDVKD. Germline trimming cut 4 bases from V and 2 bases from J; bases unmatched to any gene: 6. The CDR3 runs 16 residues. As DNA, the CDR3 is TGTGCCACCAGTGACCTCGGACAGGGGGGACAAGAGACCCAGTACTTC. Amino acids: CATSDLGQGGQETQYF.

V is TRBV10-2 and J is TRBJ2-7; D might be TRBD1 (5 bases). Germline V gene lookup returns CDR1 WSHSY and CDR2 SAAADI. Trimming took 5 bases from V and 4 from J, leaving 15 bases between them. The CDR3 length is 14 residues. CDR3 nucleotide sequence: TGCGCCAGCAGTTCCCAGGGTATTGGGTACGAGCAGTACTTC. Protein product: CASSSQGIGYEQYF.

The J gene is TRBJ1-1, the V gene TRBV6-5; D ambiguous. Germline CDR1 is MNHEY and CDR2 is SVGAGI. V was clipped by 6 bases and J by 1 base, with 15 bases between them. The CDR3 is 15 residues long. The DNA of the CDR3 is TGTGCCAGCAGGGAGGACCCAGGTTGGAACACTGAAGCTTTCTTT. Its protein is CASREDPGWNTEAFF.

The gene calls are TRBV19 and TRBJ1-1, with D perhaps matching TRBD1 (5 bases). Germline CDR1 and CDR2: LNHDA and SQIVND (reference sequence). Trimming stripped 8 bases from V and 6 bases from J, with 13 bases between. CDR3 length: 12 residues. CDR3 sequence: CASSEGISEAFF. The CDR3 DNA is TGTGCCAGTTCGGAGGGGATCTCTGAAGCTTTCTTT. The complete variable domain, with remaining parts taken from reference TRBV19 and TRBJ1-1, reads DGGITQSPKYLFRKEGQNVTLSCEQNLNHDAMYWYRQDPGQGLRLIYYSQIVNDFQKGDIAEGYSVSREKKESFPLTVTSAQKNPTAFYLCASSEGISEAFFGQGTRLTVV.

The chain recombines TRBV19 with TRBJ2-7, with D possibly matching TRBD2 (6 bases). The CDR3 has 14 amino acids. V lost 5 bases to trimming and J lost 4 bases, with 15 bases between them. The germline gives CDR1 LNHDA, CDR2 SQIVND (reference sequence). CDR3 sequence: CASSPGLREYEQYF. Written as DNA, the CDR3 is TGTGCCAGTAGTCCCGGGCTCCGGGAGTACGAGCAGTACTTC.

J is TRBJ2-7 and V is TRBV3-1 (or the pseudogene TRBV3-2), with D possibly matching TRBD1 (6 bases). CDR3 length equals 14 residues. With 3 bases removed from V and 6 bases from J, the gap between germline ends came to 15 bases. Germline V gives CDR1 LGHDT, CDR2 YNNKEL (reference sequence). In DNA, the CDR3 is TGTGCCAGCAGCCAGAGTAACAGGGTTCGCGAGCAGTACTTC. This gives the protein CASSQSNRVREQYF.

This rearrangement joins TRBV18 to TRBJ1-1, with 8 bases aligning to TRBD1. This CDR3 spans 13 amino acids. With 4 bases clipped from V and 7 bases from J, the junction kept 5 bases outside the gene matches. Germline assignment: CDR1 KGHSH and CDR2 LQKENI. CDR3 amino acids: CASSRGTGDEAFF. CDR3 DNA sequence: TGTGCCAGCTCACGGGGGACAGGAGATGAAGCTTTCTTT.

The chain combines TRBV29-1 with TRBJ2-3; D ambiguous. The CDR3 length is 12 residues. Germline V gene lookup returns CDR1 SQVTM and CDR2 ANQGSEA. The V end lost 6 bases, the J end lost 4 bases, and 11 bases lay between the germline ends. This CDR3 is CSVALNADTQYF. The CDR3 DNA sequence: TGCAGCGTGGCCTTAAATGCAGATACGCAGTATTTT.

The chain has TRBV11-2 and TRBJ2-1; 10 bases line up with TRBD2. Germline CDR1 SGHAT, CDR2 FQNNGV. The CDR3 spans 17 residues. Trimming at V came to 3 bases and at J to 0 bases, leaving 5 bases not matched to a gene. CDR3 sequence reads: CASSFISGGGSYNEQFF. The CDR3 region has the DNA TGTGCCAGCAGCTTTATCAGCGGGGGGGGCTCCTACAATGAGCAGTTCTTC.

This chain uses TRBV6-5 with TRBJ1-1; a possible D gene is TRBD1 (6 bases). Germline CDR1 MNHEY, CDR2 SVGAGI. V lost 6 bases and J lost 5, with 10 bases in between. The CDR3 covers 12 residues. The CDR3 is CASSPTGTEAFF. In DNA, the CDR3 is TGTGCCAGCAGCCCCACAGGGACTGAAGCTTTCTTT.

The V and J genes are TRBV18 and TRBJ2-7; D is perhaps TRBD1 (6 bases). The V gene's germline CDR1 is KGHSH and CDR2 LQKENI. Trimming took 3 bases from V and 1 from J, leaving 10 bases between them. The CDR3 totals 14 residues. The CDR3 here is CASSPRGQSYEQYF. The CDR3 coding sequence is TGTGCCAGCTCACCCCGAGGACAGTCCTACGAGCAGTACTTC.

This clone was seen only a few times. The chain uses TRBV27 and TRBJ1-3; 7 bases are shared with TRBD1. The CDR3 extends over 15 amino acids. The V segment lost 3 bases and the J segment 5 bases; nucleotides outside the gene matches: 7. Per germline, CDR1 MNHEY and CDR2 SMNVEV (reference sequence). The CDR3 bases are TGTGCCAGCAGTTTGTCGGCAAGGGGGCGAAACACCATATATTTT. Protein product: CASSLSARGRNTIYF.

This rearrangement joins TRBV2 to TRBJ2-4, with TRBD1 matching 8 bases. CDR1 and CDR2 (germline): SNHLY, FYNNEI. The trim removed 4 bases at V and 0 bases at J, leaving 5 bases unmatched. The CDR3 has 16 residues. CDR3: CASSGRTGLAKNIQYF. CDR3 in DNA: TGTGCCAGCAGTGGAAGGACAGGGCTAGCCAAAAACATTCAGTACTTC.

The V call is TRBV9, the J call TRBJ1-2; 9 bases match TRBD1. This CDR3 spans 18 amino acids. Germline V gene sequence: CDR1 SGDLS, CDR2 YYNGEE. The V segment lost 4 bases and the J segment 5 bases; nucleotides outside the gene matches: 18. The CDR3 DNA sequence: TGTGCCAGCAGCCCATCGCTCCGGGGACAGGGCTCCTCGTATGGCTACACCTTC. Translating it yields CASSPSLRGQGSSYGYTF.

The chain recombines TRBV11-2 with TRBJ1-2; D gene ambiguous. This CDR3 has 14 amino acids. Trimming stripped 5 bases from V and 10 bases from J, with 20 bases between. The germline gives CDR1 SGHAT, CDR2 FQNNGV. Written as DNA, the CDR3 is TGTGCCAGCAGCCCGAAACCTACCCCCAATGACTACACCTTC. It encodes CASSPKPTPNDYTF.

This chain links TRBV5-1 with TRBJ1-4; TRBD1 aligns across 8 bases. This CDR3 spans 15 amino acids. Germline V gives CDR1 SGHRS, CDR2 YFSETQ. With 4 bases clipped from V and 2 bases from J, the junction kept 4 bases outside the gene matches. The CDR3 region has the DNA TGCGCCAGCAGCCATCAGGGGGCTACTAATGAAAAACTGTTTTTT. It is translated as CASSHQGATNEKLFF.